The entry below describes one T cell receptor (beta chain). These data originate in a study of shared clonotypes between healthy human individuals. The CDR3 runs 11 residues. Trimming removed 2 bases at V and 5 bases at J, with 3 bases between. Germline-derived CDR1 and CDR2 are KGHSH and LQKENI. The data were produced by immunoSEQ multiplex PCR, yet TCRdb's version contains in-frame clones alone and is incomplete. Altogether some 550,000 clones are present, approximately 97% being singletons, with the ten largest covering less than 0.065%. The chain recombines TRBV18 with TRBJ2-5; D gene uncertain. This clonotype was sampled from a young woman in good health. Sequencing was done on a sample of naive CD4+ T cells sorted from blood. Sample subset: CD45RA+ positively selected. Here the CDR3 DNA reads TGTGCCAGCTCACCAATGGAGACCCAGTACTTC. It translates to CASSPMETQYF. Looking up the rest from reference TRBV18 and TRBJ2-5 gives the full variable domain: NAGVMQNPRHLVRRRGQEARLRCSPMKGHSHVYWYRQLPEEGLKFMVYLQKENIIDESGMPKERFSAEFPKEGPSILRIQQVVRGDSAAYFCASSPMETQYFGPGTRLLVL.